This TCR beta chain was profiled in a study of regulatory T cells in long-lasting Graves disease. Study conclusions and caveats: Shared public clonotypes totalled a few thousand in persistent patients, compared with roughly 970 in new patients. Gene preferences differed: TRBV28, TRBJ1-2, TRBJ2-5 in persistent cases.

The time point: newly diagnosed GD, antithyroid drugs for less than 3 months. Extracted RNA from PBMCs served as the source of the TCR library. Doctors identified Graves' disease using the American Thyroid Association guidelines. In building TCR beta libraries, iRepertoire HTBI primers were used together with Arm-PCR of CDR3 regions. TCRdb ran MiXCR on the multiplex PCR reads and lists one entry per CDR3 protein. The sample lists fewer than 350,000 distinct CDR3 sequences, 18% occurring once. Germline lookup yields CDR1 SGHAT and CDR2 FQNNGV. The CDR3 extends over 12 amino acids. V dropped 0 bases and J dropped 5 bases, with 5 bases sitting between them. This clonotype came up many times. As yet, its antigen is unknown.

This TCR was recovered from a female donor with Graves disease. The material was peripheral blood mononuclear cells (PBMCs), obtained at new diagnosis, from a patient treated with antithyroid drugs. J is TRBJ2-7 and V is TRBV11-2; D uncertain. The CDR3 nucleotides are TGTGCCAGCAGCTTAGATGAGGACGAGCAGTACTTC. Translated, it gives CASSLDEDEQYF.